Listed below are T cell receptor beta chains from one sample, sequenced in a study of cytomegalovirus exposure and HLA in healthy donors. TCRdb keeps only in-frame clones here, not all; method: immunoSEQ multiplex PCR. The repertoire includes roughly 98,000 clones, roughly 74% of them detected once, and roughly an eighth sits in the top ten. The sequenced sample consisted of PBMCs. All receptors come from a woman in her sixties or seventies in good health and CMV-seropositive. Both conserved end residues are trimmed from each CDR3. The order of the fields is V gene, CDR3 protein.

TRBV6-1,AFTRDTSPGELF
TRBV2,ASSQGPTGELF
TRBV7-8,ASSLGANYGYT
TRBV6-5,ASSSDSVTTGELF
TRBV7-8,ASSLSSAGQPQH
TRBV5-6,ASSLARTGGETQY
TRBV5-4,ASSPPRQMNTEAF
TRBV5-8,ATKRFLDDGYT
TRBV4-1,ASSLAGGRETQY
TRBV19,AAEPVGANVLT
TRBV7-8,ASSLADSNQPQH
TRBV6-5,ASSYRGQVNTEAF
TRBV6-6,ASSYSTQAGNQPQH
TRBV10-2,ASSESIFTGQY
TRBV10-3,AIGKPGQGSGNTIY
TRBV9,ASSVATSGRTDTQY
TRBV25-1,ASSEYTGYSETQY
TRBV6-5,ASSYPPGQGNTIY
TRBV19,ASTVGPDSNQPQH
TRBV11-2,ASSSGTGGYTIY
TRBV21-1,AKGRGRAEAF
TRBV5-6,ASSLGGAAPYEQY
TRBV5-1,ASSLIAEETQY
TRBV10-3,AISEPGLRSSYEQY
TRBV6-5,ASSYSGGQETQY
TRBV5-1,ASSPYTSLVEKLF
TRBV28,ASSLGQMNTEAF
TRBV5-5,ASSLATATSSYEQY
TRBV7-3,ASSLVAGRGSNEQF
TRBV18,ASSPPGTGVDNEQF